These 15 T cell receptor beta chains were sequenced from one sample in a study of regulatory T cells in long-lasting Graves disease (dated by TCRdb to about 2021). Libraries were prepared through multiplex PCR. The instrument was an Illumina HiSeq 4000. TCR beta libraries were built with iRepertoire HTBI primers and Arm-PCR amplification of CDR3 regions. The public reads were run again by TCRdb, first through fastp at Q25 and then through MiXCR, and only productive beta chains were kept. Rows are unified per CDR3 protein, each entry keeping the most common DNA and genes. This sample lists about 620,000 distinct CDR3 sequences; under 20% were detected once. In total, the top ten clones hold 15% to 20% of the sample. The time point label on this specimen signifies: newly diagnosed GD, antithyroid drugs for less than 3 months. RNA was extracted from PBMCs in TRIzol for both TCR sequencing and RNA sequencing.

In addition, the sample was reused for a study of T cells in Graves' hyperthyroidism and ophthalmopathy.

Material: peripheral blood mononuclear cells (PBMCs), obtained at new diagnosis, from a patient treated with antithyroid drugs. Receptors originate from a woman aged 25-40 years with Graves disease. Donor details come from another sample of the same person, matched by shared clones.

The chain carries TRBV6-2 or TRBV6-3 and TRBJ2-3; D is ambiguous. The V and J ends lost 4 bases and 2 bases respectively, with 13 bases between them. In germline, CDR1 is MNHEY, CDR2 SVGEGT. This CDR3 contains 15 residues. The DNA of the CDR3 is TGTGCCAGCAGTTGGCCGCCGTCGAACACAGATACGCAGTATTTT. Encoded protein: CASSWPPSNTDTQYF.

In nucleotides, the CDR3 is TGTGCCAGCTCACCACCGGTCGGACAGGGGGCATACAATGAGCAGTTCTTC. Translated, it gives CASSPPVGQGAYNEQFF. J is TRBJ2-1 and V is TRBV18; 11 bases match TRBD1. J gave up 4 bases and V 0 bases, and 5 bases lay outside the gene matches. There are 17 residues in the CDR3. CDR1 KGHSH and CDR2 LQKENI come from the germline V gene. Combining the CDR3 with reference TRBV18 and TRBJ2-1 gives the whole variable domain NAGVMQNPRHLVRRRGQEARLRCSPMKGHSHVYWYRQLPEEGLKFMVYLQKENIIDESGMPKERFSAEFPKEGPSILRIQQVVRGDSAAYFCASSPPVGQGAYNEQFFGPGTRLTVL.

This clonotype was seen more than once but under ten times. The chain uses TRBV9 and TRBJ1-2; D is unclear. This CDR3 spans 15 amino acids. Between the trimmed V and J ends, which lost 0 bases and 2 bases, there was a span of 11 bases. Germline assignment: CDR1 SGDLS and CDR2 YYNGEE. CDR3 DNA: TGTGCCAGCAGCGTAGCGAGTCAGGCCAACTATGGCTACACCTTC. This sequence encodes CASSVASQANYGYTF.

At least ten counts were recorded for this clonotype. The rearrangement uses TRBV28 and TRBJ1-6; weak D call: TRBD1 (5 bases). V was clipped by 5 bases and J by 10 bases, with 15 bases between them. CDR1 MDHEN and CDR2 SYDVKM come from the germline V gene. The CDR3 totals 14 residues. The CDR3 DNA follows: TGTGCCAGCAGTATTTCCAGGGCAACCTCACCCCTCCACTTT. This sequence encodes CASSISRATSPLHF.

This clonotype was observed a few times. J is TRBJ2-7 and V is TRBV20-1; possible D gene TRBD2, 6 bases. The CDR3 extends over 12 amino acids. V lost 4 bases and J 2 bases, leaving 9 bases between the germline ends. The V gene's germline CDR1 is DFQATT and CDR2 SNEGSKA (reference sequence). Written as DNA, the CDR3 is TGCAGTGCTACTAGGGAGGCCTACGAGCAGTACTTC. Its protein is CSATREAYEQYF.

This clonotype was seen repeatedly, ten times or more. The V and J genes are TRBV10-3 and TRBJ1-5; D uncertain. The CDR3 spans 17 residues. Trimming pared 0 bases from V and 2 bases from J, leaving 14 bases between. CDR1 is ENHRY, CDR2 SYGVKD, per germline. CDR3: CAISESTLGPGNQPQHF. CDR3 in DNA: TGTGCCATCAGTGAGTCGACTCTCGGGCCAGGCAATCAGCCCCAGCATTTT.

The J gene is TRBJ2-4, the V gene TRBV27, with TRBD2 identical over 11 bases. V shed 4 bases, J shed 0 bases, and the junction held 11 bases outside the gene matches. CDR1 is MNHEY, CDR2 SMNVEV, per germline (reference sequence). This CDR3 comprises 19 residues. The CDR3 loop is CASSSLLAGGTPAKNIQYF. CDR3 nucleotides: TGTGCCAGCAGTTCCCTCCTAGCGGGAGGCACCCCAGCCAAAAACATTCAGTACTTC.

The J gene is TRBJ2-7, the V gene TRBV5-1; 7 positions agree with TRBD2. Germline V gives CDR1 SGHRS, CDR2 YFSETQ. CDR3 length equals 17 residues. J was trimmed by 6 bases and V by 3 bases; bases with no gene match: 18. This CDR3 reads CASSSHGGGPRDAEQYF. DNA for the CDR3: TGCGCCAGCAGCTCTCATGGGGGAGGGCCCCGGGACGCCGAGCAGTACTTC.

This clonotype was detected many times. The CDR3 bases are TGTGCCAGCAGTCCCGTGGACGACTCCTACGAGCAGTACTTC. Protein: CASSPVDDSYEQYF. The chain employs TRBV12-3 or TRBV12-4 and TRBJ2-7; D is undetermined. V gave up 5 bases and J gave up 0 bases, with 11 bases separating them. The CDR3 is made up of 14 amino acids.

This clonotype was detected ten times or more. The chain has TRBV7-8 and TRBJ1-5; D is unresolved. V gave up 5 bases and J gave up 4 bases, with 12 bases separating them. The length of the CDR3 is 14 residues. Germline assignment: CDR1 SGHVS and CDR2 FQNEAQ. CDR3 sequence: CASSVITKNQPQHF. The CDR3 DNA follows: TGTGCCAGCAGCGTTATAACTAAGAATCAGCCCCAGCATTTT.

V and J are TRBV9 and TRBJ2-1, with TRBD2 matching over 7 bases. The ends lost 0 bases at V and 3 bases at J; junction bases unmatched: 6. The germline V gene has CDR1 SGDLS and CDR2 YYNGEE. There are 16 residues in the CDR3. The CDR3 loop is CASSVGWEGLYNEQFF. The CDR3 region has the DNA TGTGCCAGCAGCGTAGGATGGGAGGGCCTCTACAATGAGCAGTTCTTC.

In this sample, this clonotype turned up many times. The chain employs TRBV28 and TRBJ2-7; D possibly matches TRBD1 or TRBD2 (7 bases each). This CDR3 comprises 13 residues. The V and J ends lost 6 bases and 5 bases respectively, with 14 bases between them. CDR1 is MDHEN and CDR2 is SYDVKM in the germline V gene. The CDR3 nucleotides read TGTGCCAGCAGCTCCAGGGGGGGAAACGAGCAGTACTTC. It is translated as CASSSRGGNEQYF.

This clonotype was recorded a few times. This sequence joins TRBV30 and TRBJ1-5; D not resolved. The CDR3 is made up of 13 amino acids. V lost 4 bases to trimming and J lost 6 bases, with 13 bases between them. Per germline, CDR1 GTSNPN and CDR2 SVGIG (reference sequence). The CDR3 loop reads CAWTVQVGQPQHF. The DNA of the CDR3 is TGTGCCTGGACGGTCCAGGTAGGTCAGCCCCAGCATTTT.

This clonotype has more than one count but fewer than ten. This chain connects TRBV6-1 to TRBJ2-1, with D hard to call. Trimming took off 10 bases at V and 11 bases at J, with 9 bases between the two ends. CDR1 MNHNS and CDR2 SASEGT come from the germline V gene. The CDR3 loop spans 9 amino acids. CDR3 in DNA: TGTGCCACCGCGGATCAGCAGTTCTTC. As protein: CATADQQFF.

As concerns this clonotype: The junction shows a germline mismatch at one end, possibly a read error. The chain links TRBV20-1 to TRBJ2-7; tentative D call: TRBD1 (6 bases). The length of the CDR3 is 15 residues. Germline CDR1 is DFQATT and CDR2 is SNEGSKA (reference sequence). In nucleotides, the CDR3 is TGCAGTGCTAGAGATTCGAACACAGGGTTGTACGAGCGGTACTTC. Residues: CSARDSNTGLYERYF.